The T cell receptor beta chain described here comes from a study of cytomegalovirus exposure and HLA in healthy donors listed by TCRdb under 2017. With respect to the entire study: In an earlier analysis of some 550 of the donors, 250 to 350 Gb of sequence data and some 120 million unique TCR beta sequences from approximately 180 million T cells were reported. Of the approximately 400 genotyped donors, about 80% fell in the genetic ancestry cluster associated with self-reported Caucasian donors. In a later genetic analysis, genome-wide SNP genotypes for about 65% of the roughly 670 donors were used, and that subset was treated as a discovery cohort. To predict cytomegalovirus infection status, the study brought together high-throughput TCR immunosequencing, statistical association of individual TCRs with disease status, and machine learning. On average, about 240,000 unique TCR beta nucleotide sequences were sequenced per donor among 300 to 500 genotyped donors of the cohort, with roughly a sixth of those sequences being non-productive. An earlier analysis of approximately 630 of the donors applied high-throughput TCR beta sequencing to assess whether each TCR beta V gene segment acted as functional or pseudogenic. Donor age, sex, ethnicity and CMV serostatus were compiled together with the repertoire data. HLA typing included class I and class II loci at four-digit resolution. Along with the 666-subject first cohort, a separate validation cohort of over 90 different subjects was used. An early release that covered 640 HLA-typed donors contained approximately 300 gigabases of sequencing data and some 87 million unique TCR sequences. A later analysis re-analyzed previously published TCR beta repertoires from 500 to 700 donors and added high-resolution HLA genotyping to study TCR occurrence patterns. Rather than drawing on any new phenotypic data, the later analysis identified candidate immune exposures from TCR beta sequences and the way those sequences occurred across donors. The number of donors typed differed by locus, with 629-630 for A, B, C, DRB1 and DQB1, 522 for DQA1, about 610 for DPA1, and 400 to 490 for DPB1. All discovery cohort repertoires had been generated on a single sequencing platform. The study used immunosequencing to profile the T cell repertoires of hundreds of subjects and linked those repertoires to cytomegalovirus serostatus. Roughly 5 DR-DQ haplotypes were handled as single units for association and clustering, since linkage in the cohort was strong. The aim of the study was to test whether cataloging public T cell receptors could identify signatures of past pathogen exposure.

The library was made by the immunoSEQ multiplex PCR assay. For the multiplex PCR, a mixture combining 60 forward primers for TCR Vbeta segments and 13 reverse primers for TCR Jbeta segments was used. A multiplex PCR assay on genomic DNA amplified the CDR3 region of rearranged TCR beta genes. The amplified TCR beta libraries were sequenced on the Illumina HiSeq System as 87-base-pair reads. The original pipeline was this. Across the 700 or so repertoires, a later analysis counted about 81 million unique TCR beta chains, around 10 million of which were shared by at least two donors. Raw reads were error-corrected and collapsed into unique sequences with a nearest-neighbor algorithm that merged closely related sequences to remove PCR and sequencing errors. CDR3 sequences were aligned to IMGT reference sequences to assign V, D and J gene segments. For a sequence to be retained, a match of at least six nucleotides to both a V gene segment and a J gene segment was required. A rearrangement was called productive if the CDR3 had no stop codons and remained in frame with V and J, and every other rearrangement was called non-productive. Following IMGT convention, CDR3 was defined as the stretch from the second conserved V-encoded cysteine up to the conserved J-encoded phenylalanine. In an earlier analysis of more than 550 of the donors, sequences lacking an unambiguous match to a single V gene segment were excluded. An earlier analysis of fewer than 750 of the donors called V segments functional above 56.7% productive rearrangements and segregating when the between-donor standard deviation exceeded 5%. A statistical classification framework was built to diagnose cytomegalovirus status from the catalog of TCR beta chain sequences. V and J gene assignment, in a later analysis, came from comparing TCR nucleotide sequences with IMGT/GENE-DB human TR gene sequences. The TCRdist pipeline was used in a later analysis to assign CDR3 sequences and most-parsimonious VDJ recombination scenarios. In a later analysis, each TCR beta chain was defined by its CDR3 amino acid sequence together with its V-gene family, and reads lacking a unique V-gene family were excluded. In a later analysis, around 650 highly shared, low-generation-probability nucleotide sequences were removed to address suspected cross-contamination and a sequencing artifact. In a later analysis, a clonal expansion index for each public chain was calculated from normalized within-repertoire ranks of inferred template counts. A later analysis computed generation probabilities with a VDJ recombination model fitted to out-of-frame rearrangements, and checked the results against IGoR. Hypergeometric tests were used in a later analysis to score TCR-TCR, TCR-HLA and TCR-CMV co-occurrence, with a repertoire-size bias correction applied to the TCR pairs. False discovery rates were estimated in a later analysis by permuting HLA or CMV assignments 20 times. In a later analysis, co-occurring TCRs were grouped using DBSCAN, and TCRdist sequence similarity was added for clustering within HLA-allele-positive subsets. Repertoires with fewer than 30,000 or more than 120,000 public chains were left out of co-occurrence clustering, as were about 5 repertoires with anomalous nucleotide sharing. TCRdb re-hosts the immuneACCESS table, in-frame sequences only. Its copies lack some clones; in the studies checked, an unresolved V gene accounts for under half of them, and the cause for the rest is not known. V, J and clone size were drawn from that table, and D and trimming were deduced from the DNA. This sample lists more than 130,000 clones; more than 75% were detected once. The top ten clones comprise 5.1% of the sample.

A word on this clone: It lacks a known antigen. Base qualities are not provided; no much larger clone lies one nucleotide away.

Overall study outcomes, separate from this receptor: Some IMGT-functional V segments, including TRBV6-2 and TRBV6-3, could not be told apart with the 87-base-pair reads, so those segments were excluded. Because some donors lacked HLA typing at each locus, the association tests relied only on the typed subset. The study gave a list of 150 to 200 TCR beta chains associated with cytomegalovirus. Compared with equally common non-associated chains, HLA-associated TCR beta chains in a later analysis were more clonally expanded and had lower generation probabilities. At a false discovery rate of 0.05, a later analysis linked about 17,000 TCR beta sequences to specific HLA alleles. The presence/absence analyses assumed that sequencing depth was roughly uniform across donors, and that assumption may not be true. In an earlier analysis of some 500 of the donors, most TCR beta V segments were observed in productive rearrangements about 87% or about 30% of the time, broadly matching IMGT annotations. Only TCR beta chains were sequenced in this cohort, and the absence of alpha or paired-chain data limited detectable features. Assigning TCR associations to individual alleles was difficult when HLA alleles, especially DR and DQ, strongly co-occurred. A further reported finding was that TCR beta sequences accurately predicted the HLA-A and HLA-B alleles for most subjects in the first cohort. In a later genetic analysis, fewer N-insertions in productive TCRs were reported among donors in an Asian-associated ancestry cluster than the 666-donor mean. The sequencing pipeline was judged likely to have produced a cluster of highly shared sequence variants as a technical artifact. Because counts were too low, roughly 16 rarely observed V segments, including chromosome 9 orphons, were left out of the earlier analysis of approximately 580 of the donors. The authors suggested that the approach could potentially be generalized to other disease states and immunological phenotypes. Linkage disequilibrium might explain the correlated functional status among segregating V segments, but an unknown experimental factor could not be ruled out. Most CMV-associated TCR beta chains appeared to be HLA-restricted in a later analysis, and the HLA associations seemed to be driven largely by CMV exposure. Cytomegalovirus status was reported to be diagnosed by the classifier with high specificity and sensitivity in both the original and validation cohorts. According to a later analysis, parvovirus B19, influenza, CMV and Epstein-Barr virus appeared linked to several top co-occurrence clusters. A few of the identified cytomegalovirus-associated TCR beta chains were confirmed in vitro to be specific for cytomegalovirus antigens. While some public TCRs were present in many individuals, most TCR sequences turned up only very rarely across donors. For the cohort, immune exposure information was limited to CMV serostatus. In a later genetic analysis, a missense DCLRE1C variant was associated with V-gene and J-gene trimming of TCR beta chains, and the association was replicated in an independent cohort. According to a later analysis, TCR association rates differed among HLA loci, with DRB1 alleles showing the most associated TCRs and HLA-C alleles showing the fewest.

The cohort was made up of 666 healthy bone marrow donors. At the time of sampling, every cohort member was nominally healthy, though immune exposures that went unrecorded were likely present. The donor tested CMV seronegative and was one of the 352 seronegative cohort members. A peripheral blood sample was collected from each donor, and TCR beta sequencing was performed on peripheral blood mononuclear cells. Genomic DNA extraction from the blood cell samples was performed with the Qiagen DNeasy Blood Extraction Kit. Taken from cysteine to phenylalanine, the CDR3 has 13 residues. Of all the DNA, just the CDR3 is kept, 39 bases in frame from base 1. According to the germline V gene (reference sequence), CDR1 reads SGHKS and CDR2 reads YYEKEE. V gives up 3 bases and J gives up 3 bases, and the segment between their germline ends measures 10 bases.

The V and J segments used are TRBV5-5 and TRBJ2-7; the D gene assignment is ambiguous. The clonotype comes from a male donor in good health and CMV-seronegative. Material for sequencing was PBMCs. The CDR3 loop reads CASSSLWSYEQYF. DNA sequence: TGTGCCAGCAGCTCGCTGTGGAGCTACGAGCAGTACTTC.